This T cell receptor (beta chain) was obtained from a study of human T cells and chemical hapten exposure. This clonotype was recorded at least ten times. Time point meaning: patch test 1, 2 weeks after DPC sensitization. The treatment denotes: therapeutic diphenylcyclopropenone sensitization with weekly scalp DPC. Blood draws came before every patch-test application. V shed 5 bases and J shed 8 bases, with 18 bases lying between them. Looked up from germline, CDR1 is SEHNR and CDR2 is FQNEAQ (reference sequence). The CDR3 is made up of 14 amino acids. TCRdb passed the RACE reads through MiXCR, listing each CDR3 protein once. The sample yields under 450,000 distinct CDR3 sequences, roughly 5% seen once.

This clonotype originated in a woman aged 45-60 years with alopecia areata. Some clones in this sample may be carry-over from other donors' samples. This sequence joins TRBV7-9 and TRBJ1-1; no clear D gene. The sample here was whole blood, taken in connection with sensitization to the hapten diphenylcyclopropenone (DPC). The CDR3 DNA is TGTGCCAGCAGCCCAGTGGACCGGTCTGCGGAAGCTTTCTTT. Translation: CASSPVDRSAEAFF. Variable domain in full (rest from reference TRBV7-9 and TRBJ1-1): DTGVSQNPRHKITKRGQNVTFRCDPISEHNRLYWYRQTLGQGPEFLTYFQNEAQLEKSRLLSDRFSAERPKGSFSTLEIQRTEQGDSAMYLCASSPVDRSAEAFFGQGTRLTVV.